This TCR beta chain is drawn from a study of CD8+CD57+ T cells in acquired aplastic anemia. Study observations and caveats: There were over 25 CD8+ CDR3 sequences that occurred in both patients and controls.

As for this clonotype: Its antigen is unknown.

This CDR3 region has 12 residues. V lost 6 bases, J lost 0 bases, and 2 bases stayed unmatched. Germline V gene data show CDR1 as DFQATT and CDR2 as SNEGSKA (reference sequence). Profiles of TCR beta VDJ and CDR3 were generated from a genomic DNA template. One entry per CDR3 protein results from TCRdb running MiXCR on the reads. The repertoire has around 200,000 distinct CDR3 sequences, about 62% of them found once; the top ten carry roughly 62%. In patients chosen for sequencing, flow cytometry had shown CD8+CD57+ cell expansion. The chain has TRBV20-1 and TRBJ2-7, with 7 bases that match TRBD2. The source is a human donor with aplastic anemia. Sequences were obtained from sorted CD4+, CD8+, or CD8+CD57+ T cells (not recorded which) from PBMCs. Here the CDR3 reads CSAGGGSYEQYF. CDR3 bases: TGCAGTGCCGGCGGGGGCTCCTACGAGCAGTACTTC.